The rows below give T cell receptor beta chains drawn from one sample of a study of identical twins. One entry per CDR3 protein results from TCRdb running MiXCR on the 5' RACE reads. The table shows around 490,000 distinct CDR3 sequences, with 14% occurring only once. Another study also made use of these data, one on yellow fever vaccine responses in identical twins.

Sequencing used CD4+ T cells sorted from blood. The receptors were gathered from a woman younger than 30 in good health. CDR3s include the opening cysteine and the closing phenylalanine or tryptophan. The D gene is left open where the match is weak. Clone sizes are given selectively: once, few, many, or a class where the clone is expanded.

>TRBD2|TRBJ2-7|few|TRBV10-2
TGCGCCAGCAAGCGGGGGGGCTCTTCCTACGAGCAGTACTTC
CASKRGGSSYEQYF
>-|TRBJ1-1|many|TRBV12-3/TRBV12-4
TGTGCCAGCAGTTTACTGCAGGGGACGAACACTGAAGCTTTCTTT
CASSLLQGTNTEAFF
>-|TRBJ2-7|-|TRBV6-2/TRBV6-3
TGTGCCAGCATGGGGGACGCTGTTGACGAGCAGTACTTC
CASMGDAVDEQYF
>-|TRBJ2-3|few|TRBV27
TGTGCCAGCAGTCCTAAAGGGTTCGGGAGTAGGCTCACAGATACGCAGTATTTT
CASSPKGFGSRLTDTQYF
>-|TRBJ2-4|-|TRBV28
TGTGCCAGCAGTATTTCTACCACAGGGTTGGCCAAAAACATTCAGTACTTC
CASSISTTGLAKNIQYF
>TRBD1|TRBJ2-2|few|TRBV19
TGTGCCAGTGGGGGGACAGGGGGCCTTGGGGAGCTGTTTTTT
CASGGTGGLGELFF
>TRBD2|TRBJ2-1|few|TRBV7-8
TGTGCCAGCAGCGGGAAGCGGGGAGGGACGTTACGTGAGCAGTTCTTC
CASSGKRGGTLREQFF
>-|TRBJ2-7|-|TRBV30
TGTGCCTGGAGTGTAGGGCGGGTAACCTCCTACGAGCAGTACTTC
CAWSVGRVTSYEQYF
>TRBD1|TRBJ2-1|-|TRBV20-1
TGCAGTGCAACTGGACAGGGCACGGGCTACAATGAGCAGTTCTTC
CSATGQGTGYNEQFF
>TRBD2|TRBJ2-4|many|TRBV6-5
TGTGCCAGCAGTCGCTCGGGAGGCGGACGATCCCCCAAAAACATTCAGTACTTC
CASSRSGGGRSPKNIQYF
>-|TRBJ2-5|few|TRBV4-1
TGCGCCAGCAGCCAAGAACGGGGGACCCCCGGGGAGACCCAGTACTTC
CASSQERGTPGETQYF
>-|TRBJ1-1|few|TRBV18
TGTGCCAGCTCACCACAGGTCGGCAGGGTAGGAACTGAAGCTTTCTTT
CASSPQVGRVGTEAFF
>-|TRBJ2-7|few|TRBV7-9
TGTGCCAGCAGCTTATTTACGGGACACCACGAGCAGTACTTC
CASSLFTGHHEQYF
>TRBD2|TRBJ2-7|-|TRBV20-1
TGCAGTGCTAGATCGGGTAGCGGGGTCTACGAGCAGTACTTC
CSARSGSGVYEQYF
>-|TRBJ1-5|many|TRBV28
TGTGCCAGCAGTTCCTCTGCTGGGGGGGAGAATCAGCCCCAGCATTTT
CASSSSAGGENQPQHF
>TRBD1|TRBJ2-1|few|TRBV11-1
TGTGCCAGCAGCGCGGACAGGGGGGATGAGCAGTTCTTC
CASSADRGDEQFF
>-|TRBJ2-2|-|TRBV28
TGTGCCAGCACCTCCCCGGGGGCGGGAGTCAGCACCGGGGAGCTGTTTTTT
CASTSPGAGVSTGELFF
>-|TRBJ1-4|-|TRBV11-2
TGTGCCAGCAGCCCCGTTGAAAGGTCGAAACTGTTTTTT
CASSPVERSKLFF
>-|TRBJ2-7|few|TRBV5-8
TGTGCCAGCAGCTTGGGCAGGGGCTCAGCCCTCTACGAGCAGTACTTC
CASSLGRGSALYEQYF
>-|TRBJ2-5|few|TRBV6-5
TGTGCCAGCAGTTACTCATGGGGGCAAGAGACCCAGTACTTC
CASSYSWGQETQYF
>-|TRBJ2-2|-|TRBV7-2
TGTGCCAGCAGCTTAGCGGCAGGGTGGTTTCCCGGGGAGCTGTTTTTT
CASSLAAGWFPGELFF
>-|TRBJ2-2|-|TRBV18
TGTGCCAGCTCACAACGTGGGACCCCAACCGGGGAGCTGTTTTTT
CASSQRGTPTGELFF
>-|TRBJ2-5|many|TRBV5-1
TGCGCCAGCAGCTTGGGAAACAGGGCCGAAGAGACCCAGTACTTC
CASSLGNRAEETQYF
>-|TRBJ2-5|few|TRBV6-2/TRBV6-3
TGTGCCAGCAGTTACCCGGCCCTGTACCAAGAGACCCAGTACTTC
CASSYPALYQETQYF
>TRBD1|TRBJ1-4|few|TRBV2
TGTGCCAGCAGTGATTTTGGGACAGAGGGGGAAAAACTGTTTTTT
CASSDFGTEGEKLFF
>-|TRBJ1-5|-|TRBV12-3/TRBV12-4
TGTGCCAGCAGTTTAAGGGGGGATTCCAATCAGCCCCAGCATTTT
CASSLRGDSNQPQHF
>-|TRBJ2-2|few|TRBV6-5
TGTGCCAGCAGTTACCTGACCGGGGAGCTGTTTTTT
CASSYLTGELFF
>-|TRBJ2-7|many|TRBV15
TGTGCCACCAGCAGAGGAATCGTGGGTTACGAGCAGTACTTC
CATSRGIVGYEQYF
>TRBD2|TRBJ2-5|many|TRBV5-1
TGCGCCAGCAGCTTGGGCGCGGGAGTTGAGACCCAGTACTTC
CASSLGAGVETQYF
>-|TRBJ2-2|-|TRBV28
TGTGCCAGCAAAAGACAGGTGAACACCGGGGAGCCGTTTTTT
CASKRQVNTGEPFF
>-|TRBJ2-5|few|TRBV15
TGTGCCACCAGCGGTTCTAAGACCCAGTACTTC
CATSGSKTQYF
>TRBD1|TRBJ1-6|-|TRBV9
TGTGCCAGCAGCGTAGGTGGACAGGTTGCGGCGAGCTCCTATAATTCACCCCTCCACTTT
CASSVGGQVAASSYNSPLHF
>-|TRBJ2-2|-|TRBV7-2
TGTGCCAGCAGCTTAAGGAGACAGGTCCCCGGCGGGGAGCTGTTTTTT
CASSLRRQVPGGELFF
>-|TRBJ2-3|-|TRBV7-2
TGTGCCAGCAGCTTAGCGCAGGGAGGACCGCAGTATTTT
CASSLAQGGPQYF
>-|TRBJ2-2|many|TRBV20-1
TGCAGTGCTAGGGACATGTCGAACACCGGGGAGCTGTTTTTT
CSARDMSNTGELFF
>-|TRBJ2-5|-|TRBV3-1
TGTGCCAGCAGCCCGGAGTTAGTGGGGACCCAGTACTTC
CASSPELVGTQYF